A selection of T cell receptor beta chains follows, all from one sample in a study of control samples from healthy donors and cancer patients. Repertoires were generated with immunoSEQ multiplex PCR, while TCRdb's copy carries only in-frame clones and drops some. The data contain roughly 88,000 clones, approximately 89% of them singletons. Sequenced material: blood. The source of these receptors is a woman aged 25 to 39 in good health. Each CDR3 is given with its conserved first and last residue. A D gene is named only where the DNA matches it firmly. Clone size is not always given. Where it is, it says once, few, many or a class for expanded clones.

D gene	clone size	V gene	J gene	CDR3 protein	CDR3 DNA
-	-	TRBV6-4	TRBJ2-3	CASSDTAGGTDTQYF	TGTGCCAGCAGTGATACGGCAGGGGGCACAGATACGCAGTATTTT
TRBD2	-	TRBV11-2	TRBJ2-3	CASSLEATSGKDTQYF	TGTGCCAGCAGCTTAGAGGCGACTAGCGGGAAAGATACGCAGTATTTT
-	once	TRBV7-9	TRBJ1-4	CASSRDGREKLFF	TGTGCCAGCAGCCGCGACGGGCGGGAAAAACTGTTTTTT
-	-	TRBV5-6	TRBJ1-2	CASSPLTGHYGYTF	TGTGCCAGCAGCCCGCTCACCGGACACTATGGCTACACCTTC
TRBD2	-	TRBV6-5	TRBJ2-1	CASTSGKEREQFF	TGTGCCAGCACTAGCGGGAAGGAACGAGAGCAGTTCTTC
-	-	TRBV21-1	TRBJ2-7	CASNPPSGDEQYF	TGTGCCAGCAATCCCCCTAGCGGGGACGAGCAGTACTTC
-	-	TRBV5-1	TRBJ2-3	CASSLEAVEYTQYF	TGCGCCAGCAGCTTGGAGGCAGTTGAGTATACGCAGTATTTT
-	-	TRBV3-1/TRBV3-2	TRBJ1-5	CASSQGRVRQPQHF	TGTGCCAGCAGCCAAGGCAGGGTAAGACAGCCCCAGCATTTT
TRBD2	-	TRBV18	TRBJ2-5	CASSPNSGGAETQYF	TGTGCCAGCTCACCCAACAGCGGGGGGGCAGAGACCCAGTACTTC
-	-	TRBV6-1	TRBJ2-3	CASSEGGASTDTQYF	TGTGCCAGCAGTGAAGGGGGGGCCAGCACAGATACGCAGTATTTT
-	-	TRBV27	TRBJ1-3	CASSLRGSSGNTIYF	TGTGCCAGCAGTTTAAGGGGCAGCTCTGGAAACACCATATATTTT
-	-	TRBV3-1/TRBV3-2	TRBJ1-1	CASSAITVNTEAFF	TGTGCCAGCAGCGCGATTACAGTGAACACTGAAGCTTTCTTT
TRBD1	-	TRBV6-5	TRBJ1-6	CASGDRDRGNSPLHF	TGTGCCAGCGGAGATCGGGACAGGGGTAATTCACCCCTCCACTTT
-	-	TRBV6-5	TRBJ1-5	CASSYSYSGNQPQHF	TGTGCCAGCAGTTACTCCTACAGCGGTAATCAGCCCCAGCATTTT
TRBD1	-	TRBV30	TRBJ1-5	CAWSVGTGVSNQPQHF	TGTGCCTGGAGTGTAGGGACAGGGGTTAGCAATCAGCCCCAGCATTTT
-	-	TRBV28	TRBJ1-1	CASSLLGPPGAFF	TGTGCCAGCAGTTTATTGGGCCCGCCGGGAGCTTTCTTT
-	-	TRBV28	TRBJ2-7	CASTRGANEQYF	TGTGCCAGCACCCGCGGGGCCAACGAGCAGTACTTC
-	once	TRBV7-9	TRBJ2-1	CASSLESIEQFF	TGTGCCAGCAGCTTAGAATCCATTGAGCAGTTCTTC
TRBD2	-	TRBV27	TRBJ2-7	CASSPLAGGSSYEQYF	TGTGCCAGCAGTCCCCTAGCGGGGGGGAGCTCCTACGAGCAGTACTTC
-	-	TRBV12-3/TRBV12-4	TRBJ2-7	CASSQVTYEQYF	TGTGCCAGCAGTCAAGTTACCTACGAGCAGTACTTC
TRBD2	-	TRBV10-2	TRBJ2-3	CASSDPSGGTDTQYF	TGCGCCAGCAGTGATCCTAGCGGGGGCACAGATACGCAGTATTTT
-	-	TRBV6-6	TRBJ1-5	CASSASGATLQPQHF	TGTGCCAGCAGTGCGTCCGGGGCCACCTTACAGCCCCAGCATTTT
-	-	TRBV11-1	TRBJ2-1	CASSLSASASYNEQFF	TGTGCCAGCAGTTTATCCGCTAGCGCCTCCTACAATGAGCAGTTCTTC
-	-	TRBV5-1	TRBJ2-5	CASSLGTSVPSKETQYF	TGCGCCAGCAGCTTGGGAACTTCGGTTCCCTCTAAAGAGACCCAGTACTTC
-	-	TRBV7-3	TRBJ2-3	CASSSRPTDTQYF	TGTGCCAGCAGCTCTCGACCCACAGATACGCAGTATTTT
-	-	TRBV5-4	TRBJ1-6	CASSLLQENSPLHF	TGTGCCAGCAGCTTGTTACAAGAGAATTCACCCCTCCACTTT
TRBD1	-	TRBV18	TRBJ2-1	CASSPPGQVYNEQFF	TGCGCCAGCTCACCTCCGGGACAGGTATACAATGAGCAGTTCTTC
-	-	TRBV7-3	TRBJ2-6	CASTTSGANVLTF	TGTGCCAGCACTACCTCTGGGGCCAACGTCCTGACTTTC
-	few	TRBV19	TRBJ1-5	CASSILLGGNQPQHF	TGTGCCAGTAGTATACTATTAGGGGGAAATCAGCCCCAGCATTTT
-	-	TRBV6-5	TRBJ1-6	CASSYRVSPLHF	TGTGCCAGCAGTTACAGGGTTTCACCCCTCCACTTT
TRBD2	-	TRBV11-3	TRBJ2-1	CASSTGLVFNNEQFF	TGTGCCAGCAGCACCGGACTAGTGTTTAACAATGAGCAGTTCTTC
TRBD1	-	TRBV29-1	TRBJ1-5	CSVGDRLNQPQHF	TGCAGCGTTGGGGACAGGCTCAATCAGCCCCAGCATTTT
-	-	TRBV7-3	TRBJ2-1	CASSLTSAYNEQFF	TGTGCCAGCAGCTTAACTAGCGCATACAATGAGCAGTTCTTC
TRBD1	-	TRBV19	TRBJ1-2	CASLGGTGHGYTF	TGTGCCAGTCTTGGGGGGACAGGGCATGGCTACACCTTC
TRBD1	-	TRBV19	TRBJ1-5	CASKTGVRNSNQPQHF	TGTGCCAGCAAAACAGGGGTGAGGAATAGCAATCAGCCCCAGCATTTT
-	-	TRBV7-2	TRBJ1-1	CASSSRPLVTEAFF	TGTGCCAGCAGCTCTAGGCCCTTGGTGACTGAAGCTTTCTTT
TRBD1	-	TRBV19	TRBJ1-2	CASSVTGTGEYGYTF	TGTGCCAGTAGTGTCACCGGGACAGGGGAATATGGCTACACCTTC
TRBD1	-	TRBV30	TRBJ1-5	CAWSTPSYRGNQPQHF	TGTGCCTGGAGTACCCCCTCCTACAGGGGGAATCAGCCCCAGCATTTT
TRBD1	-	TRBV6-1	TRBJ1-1	CASSGGRRGLGTEAFF	TGTGCCAGCAGTGGTGGCCGAAGGGGGCTAGGCACTGAAGCTTTCTTT
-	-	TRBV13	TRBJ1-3	CASSLLGAGGGNTIYF	TGTGCCAGCAGCCTACTCGGGGCAGGCGGAGGAAACACCATATATTTT
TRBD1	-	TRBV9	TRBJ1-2	CASSGQGSYGYTF	TGTGCCAGCAGCGGACAGGGGTCCTATGGCTACACCTTC
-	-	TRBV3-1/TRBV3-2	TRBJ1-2	CASSRNYGYTF	TGTGCCAGCAGCCGTAATTATGGCTACACCTTC
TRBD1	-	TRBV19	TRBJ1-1	CASISGRQGLNTEAFF	TGTGCCAGTATTTCCGGACGACAGGGTCTGAACACTGAAGCTTTCTTT
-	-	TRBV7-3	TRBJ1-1	CASSLTAGMGTEAFF	TGTGCCAGCAGCTTAACTGCAGGGATGGGAACTGAAGCTTTCTTT
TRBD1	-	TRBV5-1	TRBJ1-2	CASSPGTGGGFGYTF	TGCGCCAGCAGCCCCGGGACAGGGGGCGGCTTTGGCTACACCTTC
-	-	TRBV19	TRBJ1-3	CASRRGRKSPFSSGNTIYF	TGTGCCAGTAGGCGGGGGAGGAAATCGCCCTTTTCCTCTGGAAACACCATATATTTT
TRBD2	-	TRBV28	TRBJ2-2	CASSFPSGGRLTGELFF	TGTGCCAGCAGTTTCCCCTCGGGGGGGCGGCTCACCGGGGAGCTGTTTTTT
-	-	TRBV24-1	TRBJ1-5	CATSDLGTLHF	TGTGCCACCAGTGATTTGGGAACTCTACATTTT
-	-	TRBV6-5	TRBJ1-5	CASSYRDGYNQPQHF	TGTGCCAGCAGTTACCGGGACGGCTACAATCAGCCCCAGCATTTT
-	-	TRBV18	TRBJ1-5	CASSPITDNQPQHF	TGTGCCAGCTCACCTATAACAGACAATCAGCCCCAGCATTTT
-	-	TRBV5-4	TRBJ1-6	CASSLGQFNSPLHF	TGTGCCAGCAGCTTGGGACAGTTTAATTCACCCCTCCACTTT